The 27 T cell receptor beta chains reported below all come from one sample, sequenced in a study of vaccination effects on CD4 cells after COVID-19. Produced via immunoSEQ multiplex PCR; TCRdb's table is partial and in-frame only. The sample lists 50,000 to 65,000 clones, around 81% occurring once. What these receptors recognize is not known. Antigen-specific CD4+ T cells were expanded with viral peptide pools in the ViraFEST assay before sequencing. Isolating CD4+ T cells followed approximately ten days of culture. The input for sequencing was CD4+ T cells from PBMCs cultured with HCoV-229E spike peptides, taken before COVID-19 vaccination. These receptor sequences come from a human donor who received a COVID-19 vaccine.

The chain joins TRBV28 to TRBJ1-1; D perhaps matches TRBD1 (6 bases). There are 15 residues in the CDR3. Looked up from germline, CDR1 is MDHEN and CDR2 is SYDVKM. Trimming stripped 6 bases from V and 5 bases from J, with 19 bases between. CDR3 loop: CASRNPPGGNTEAFF. In DNA form, the CDR3 reads TGTGCCAGCAGGAACCCCCCCGGGGGCAATACTGAAGCTTTCTTT. Drawing the rest from reference TRBV28 and TRBJ1-1, the complete variable domain is DVKVTQSSRYLVKRTGEKVFLECVQDMDHENMFWYRQDPGLGLRLIYFSYDVKMKEKGDIPEGYSVSREKKERFSLILESASTNQTSMYLCASRNPPGGNTEAFFGQGTRLTVV.

The chain combines TRBV10-2 with TRBJ1-6; 12 nucleotides match TRBD1. CDR1 and CDR2 (germline): WSHSY, SAAADI. The ends lost 8 bases at V and 9 bases at J; junction bases unmatched: 14. The CDR3 runs to 17 residues. The CDR3 sequence: CASGGQGAQGEGSPLHF. In DNA form, the CDR3 reads TGCGCCAGCGGGGGACAGGGGGCGCAAGGTGAGGGTTCACCCCTCCACTTT.

This sequence joins TRBV24-1 and TRBJ2-1; 10 bases map to TRBD2. The germline V gene encodes CDR1 KGHDR and CDR2 SFDVKD. Losses at the gene ends were 3 bases for V and 4 bases for J; bases not matched to a gene: 11. The CDR3 sequence is 18 residues long. CDR3 DNA sequence: TGTGCCACCAGTGATCGGAAAGAACGGACTAGCGGTTACAATGAGCAGTTCTTC. It specifies CATSDRKERTSGYNEQFF.

The chain joins TRBV18 to TRBJ2-5; tentatively, D is TRBD2 (6 bases). CDR3 length: 16 amino acids. CDR1 and CDR2 (germline): KGHSH, LQKENI. V was cut by 0 bases and J by 5 bases, with 16 bases left in between. This CDR3 is CASSPPIGPSAETQYF. CDR3 coding DNA: TGTGCCAGCTCACCACCAATCGGACCTAGCGCGGAGACCCAGTACTTC. Variable domain in full (rest from reference TRBV18 and TRBJ2-5): NAGVMQNPRHLVRRRGQEARLRCSPMKGHSHVYWYRQLPEEGLKFMVYLQKENIIDESGMPKERFSAEFPKEGPSILRIQQVVRGDSAAYFCASSPPIGPSAETQYFGPGTRLLVL.

This sequence joins TRBV5-1 and TRBJ2-2; the D is unclear. Trimming cost V 2 bases and J 0 bases, with 8 bases left between them. Germline CDR1 and CDR2: SGHRS and YFSETQ. This CDR3 has 15 amino acids. In DNA, the CDR3 is TGCGCCAGCAGCTTCCACGGGCCGAACACCGGGGAGCTGTTTTTT. Amino acids: CASSFHGPNTGELFF.

V is TRBV14 and J is TRBJ2-2; TRBD2 aligns across 13 bases. The CDR3 is 18 residues long. The V gene's germline CDR1 is SGHDN and CDR2 FVKESK. V dropped 1 base and J dropped 4; count of bases not matched to a gene: 6. CDR3: CASSQGRLAGGTTGELFF. The CDR3 region has the DNA TGTGCCAGCAGCCAAGGCAGACTAGCGGGGGGCACCACCGGGGAGCTGTTTTTT.

The chain employs TRBV10-1 and TRBJ2-1; D remains ambiguous. Germline CDR1 and CDR2: WNHNN and SYGVQD (reference sequence). The length of the CDR3 is 14 residues. V dropped 5 bases and J dropped 7 bases, with 15 bases sitting between them. CDR3 DNA: TGCGCCAGCAGTTACGGGCTACAGAGAAATGAGCAGTTCTTC. It translates to CASSYGLQRNEQFF.

The chain couples TRBV25-1 to TRBJ2-3; TRBD1 is a possible D gene (5 bases). Germline CDR1 reads MGHDK; CDR2 reads SYGVNS. V was clipped by 7 bases and J by 2 bases, with 13 bases between them. The length of the CDR3 is 14 residues. The CDR3 nucleotides read TGTGCCAGCACAGGGTCACTGCCCACAGATACGCAGTATTTT. It is translated as CASTGSLPTDTQYF.

V usage is TRBV12-3 or TRBV12-4 and J usage is TRBJ1-2, with D perhaps TRBD1 (6 bases). The CDR3 has 12 residues. Trimming left V 5 bases short and J 7 bases short, with 11 bases between. This chain's CDR3 is CASSQGPAGYTF. For the CDR3, the DNA is TGTGCCAGCAGTCAGGGGCCGGCTGGCTACACCTTC.

This chain connects TRBV5-6 to TRBJ1-2; weak D call: TRBD1 (6 bases). The V end was cut by 1 base, the J end by 8 bases, with 12 bases between. This CDR3 has 13 residues. In germline, CDR1 is SGHDT, CDR2 YYEEEE. The chain's CDR3 is CASSLRGGSGYTF. The CDR3 DNA follows: TGTGCCAGCAGCTTGAGAGGGGGTAGCGGCTACACCTTC.

The chain uses TRBV29-1 and TRBJ2-2; the match to TRBD1 covers 8 bases. CDR1 SQVTM and CDR2 ANQGSEA come from the germline V gene. The CDR3 loop spans 15 amino acids. V shed 7 bases, J shed 1 base, and the junction held 8 bases outside the gene matches. This chain's CDR3 is CSALIGTGNTGELFF. CDR3 in DNA: TGCAGCGCGTTAATAGGGACAGGGAACACCGGGGAGCTGTTTTTT.

This clone has just a few counts. The chain couples TRBV29-1 to TRBJ1-1; D unresolved. The ends were cut back, 6 bases at V and 4 bases at J, with 12 bases in the middle. The CDR3 consists of 12 residues. Germline-derived CDR1 and CDR2 are SQVTM and ANQGSEA. CDR3 nucleotides: TGCAGCGTAGATACCGTGACCACTGAAGCTTTCTTT. Protein product: CSVDTVTTEAFF.

The DNA of the CDR3 is TGTGCCAGCAGCTTGCAGGGGGCCACTGAAGCTTTCTTT. It codes for CASSLQGATEAFF. The V and J genes are TRBV13 and TRBJ1-1; TRBD1 matches 8 bases. Germline CDR1 reads PRHDT; CDR2 reads FYEKMQ (reference sequence). This CDR3 region has 13 residues. V shed 3 bases and J 4 bases; nucleotides not matched to a gene: 1. Drawing the rest from reference TRBV13 and TRBJ1-1, the complete variable domain is AAGVIQSPRHLIKEKRETATLKCYPIPRHDTVYWYQQGPGQDPQFLISFYEKMQSDKGSIPDRFSAQQFSDYHSELNMSSLELGDSALYFCASSLQGATEAFFGQGTRLTVV.

The count of this clone is one. The V gene is TRBV19, the J gene TRBJ2-5; D remains ambiguous. The CDR3 sequence is 12 residues long. Germline CDR1 and CDR2: LNHDA and SQIVND (reference sequence). V was pared by 4 bases and J by 4 bases, with 7 bases between. In DNA form, the CDR3 reads TGTGCCAGTAGTACCCTTGGAGAGACCCAGTACTTC. Translation: CASSTLGETQYF.

This chain connects TRBV5-1 to TRBJ1-3; no firm D call. The CDR3 is made up of 13 amino acids. Trimming took 5 bases from V and 0 from J, leaving 6 bases between them. Germline assignment: CDR1 SGHRS and CDR2 YFSETQ. CDR3: CASSLNSGNTIYF. CDR3 coding DNA: TGCGCCAGCAGTTTAAACTCTGGAAACACCATATATTTT.

This clone appeared a single time. The chain recombines TRBV6-5 with TRBJ2-1; 8 bases line up with TRBD1. Germline CDR1 is MNHEY and CDR2 is SVGAGI. The J segment lost 5 bases and the V segment lost 6 bases, leaving 9 bases of the junction unmatched. The CDR3 loop spans 15 amino acids. The CDR3 here is CASRHDRGVNNEQFF. CDR3 nucleotide sequence: TGTGCCAGCAGACATGACAGGGGTGTCAACAATGAGCAGTTCTTC.

This clone was counted between two and nine times. The V call is TRBV7-2, the J call TRBJ2-4; no reliable D call. Trimming cost V 4 bases and J 9 bases, with 7 bases left between them. In germline, CDR1 is SGHTA, CDR2 FQGNSA. The CDR3 has 11 amino acids. The CDR3 bases are TGTGCCAGCAGCTCATCCCGCATTCAGTACTTC. Protein sequence: CASSSSRIQYF.

This clone was recorded only once. V gene TRBV6-2 or TRBV6-3 combines with J gene TRBJ2-7; 9 nucleotides align to TRBD1. V shed 2 bases and J 3 bases; nucleotides not matched to a gene: 11. The CDR3 loop spans 17 amino acids. Germline CDR1 is MNHEY and CDR2 is SVGEGT. CDR3 DNA: TGTGCCAGCAGTTACCTCGGACCGGGACAGGGTTTCTACGAGCAGTACGTC. This codes for CASSYLGPGQGFYEQYV.

The rearrangement uses TRBV29-1 and TRBJ1-2, with 7 bases identical to TRBD1. Trimming took 3 bases from V and 8 from J; bases not matched to a gene: 6. Germline CDR1 reads SQVTM; CDR2 reads ANQGSEA. The CDR3 has 12 amino acids. CDR3 loop: CSVDRQGFGYTF. In DNA form, the CDR3 reads TGCAGCGTTGATCGACAGGGTTTCGGCTACACCTTC.

This chain connects TRBV7-2 to TRBJ2-5, with D possibly TRBD2 on 6 matching bases. In germline, CDR1 is SGHTA, CDR2 FQGNSA. V lost 1 base, J lost 2 bases, and 11 bases lay in between. The CDR3 spans 15 residues. The CDR3 sequence is CASSLGAGRQETQYF. The CDR3, as DNA: TGTGCCAGCAGCTTAGGGGCGGGGAGACAAGAGACCCAGTACTTC.

The J gene is TRBJ2-3, the V gene TRBV24-1; 7 nucleotides agree with TRBD1. The CDR3 runs to 15 residues. The germline V gene encodes CDR1 KGHDR and CDR2 SFDVKD. With V trimmed by 5 bases and J by 2 bases, 6 bases remained unmatched. CDR3 in amino acids: CATSGDSYTTDTQYF. For the CDR3, the DNA is TGTGCCACCAGTGGGGACAGTTACACCACAGATACGCAGTATTTT.

The gene calls are TRBV6-2 or TRBV6-3 and TRBJ2-2; 13 positions agree with TRBD2. CDR3 length: 18 residues. Germline CDR1 reads MNHEY; CDR2 reads SVGEGT. V shed 5 bases, J shed 3 bases, and the junction held 9 bases outside the gene matches. The CDR3 DNA reads as TGTGCCAGCAGTACGGCGGGGACTAGCGGGGAGTACACCGGGGAGCTGTTTTTT. Its protein product is CASSTAGTSGEYTGELFF.

The rearrangement uses TRBV19 and TRBJ1-5; TRBD1 might be the D (5 bases). The CDR3 consists of 15 residues. In germline, CDR1 is LNHDA, CDR2 SQIVND (reference sequence). Deletions cut 6 bases from V and 2 bases from J, with 14 bases between. For the CDR3, the DNA is TGTGCCAGTAGGGGGACGATTAGGGGCAATCAGCCCCAGCATTTT. Encoded protein: CASRGTIRGNQPQHF.

V usage is TRBV7-2 and J usage is TRBJ1-5, with D hard to call. The V gene's germline CDR1 is SGHTA and CDR2 FQGNSA. This CDR3 spans 15 amino acids. The V end was cut by 5 bases, the J end by 0 bases, with 11 bases between. The CDR3: CASSLVLNSNQPQHF. Here the CDR3 DNA reads TGTGCCAGCAGCCTCGTATTGAATAGCAATCAGCCCCAGCATTTT.

The gene calls are TRBV30 and TRBJ2-7; TRBD1 matches at 11 bases. J lost 9 bases, V lost 3 bases, and 4 bases had no gene match. Germline V gives CDR1 GTSNPN, CDR2 SVGIG (reference sequence). The CDR3 loop spans 12 amino acids. The CDR3: CAWSGTGGPQYV. The CDR3 nucleotides are TGTGCCTGGAGCGGGACAGGGGGTCCGCAGTACGTC.

The chain is built from TRBV7-2 and TRBJ1-6, with 9 nucleotides matching TRBD1. From germline, CDR1 is SGHTA and CDR2 FQGNSA. The J segment lost 9 bases and the V segment lost 3 bases, leaving 0 bases of the junction unmatched. The CDR3 contains 13 residues. The CDR3 DNA follows: TGTGCCAGCAGCTTGACAGGGGGTTCACCCCTCCACTTT. Its translation: CASSLTGGSPLHF.

Comment on this clone: At one boundary the junction diverges from the germline segment, which might be a read error. The genes are TRBV4-2 and TRBJ1-5, with D uncertain. Germline CDR1 LGHNA, CDR2 YNFKEQ. The CDR3 loop spans 16 amino acids. CDR3 sequence: CASSQDPGNSYQPQHF. CDR3 sequence (DNA): TGTGCCAGCAGCCAAGATCCGGGCAATAGCTATCAGCCCCAGCATTTT.